The 9 T cell receptor beta chains below were found in one sample sequenced in a study of blood T cell repertoires in COVID-19. The protocol was immunoSEQ multiplex PCR, while the TCRdb copy is restricted to in-frame clones and leaves out a portion. Among some 260,000 clones listed, more than 70% were seen once. The sequencing input was peripheral blood. These receptors all come from a woman between 40 and 50 years old who had recovered from COVID-19.

The chain has TRBV27 and TRBJ1-3; 7 bases are shared with TRBD1. Germline loops: CDR1 MNHEY, CDR2 SMNVEV (reference sequence). The V gene end was trimmed by 8 bases and the J gene end by 0 bases; junction bases not matched to a gene: 7. The CDR3 runs 15 residues. The CDR3 loop reads CASQPYRGSGNTIYF. The DNA of the CDR3 is TGTGCCAGCCAACCTTACAGGGGCTCTGGAAACACCATATATTTT.

This clone turned up a few times. The V call is TRBV5-1, the J call TRBJ2-1; 11 bases match TRBD2. CDR1 and CDR2 from the germline V gene are SGHRS and YFSETQ. The junction had 8 bases not matched to a gene; V was cut back by 4 bases and J by 8 bases. The CDR3 length is 15 residues. The DNA for the CDR3 is TGCGCCAGCAGCCTTGTAGCGGGAGGGCCAGATGAGCAGTTCTTC. This codes for CASSLVAGGPDEQFF.

DNA of the CDR3: TGTGCCAGCACCCTCGACACGTTCGGTGGAAACACCATATATTTT. Translation gives CASTLDTFGGNTIYF. V gene TRBV6-5 combines with J gene TRBJ1-3; no clear D gene. V lost 7 bases and J 3 bases, leaving 16 bases between the germline ends. The CDR3 loop spans 15 amino acids. Per the germline V gene, CDR1 is MNHEY and CDR2 is SVGAGI.

A single count supports this clone. The genes are TRBV6-5 and TRBJ1-6; maybe TRBD1 (5 bases). Germline CDR1 reads MNHEY; CDR2 reads SVGAGI. The CDR3 has 15 amino acids. Trimming cost V 7 bases and J 4 bases, with 14 bases left between them. The CDR3 here is CASKQKDSYNSPLHF. The CDR3 coding sequence is TGTGCCAGCAAACAAAAAGACAGTTATAATTCACCCCTCCACTTT.

This chain joins TRBV5-6 and TRBJ2-1; 7 positions agree with TRBD1. The CDR3 sequence is 16 residues long. The J segment lost 0 bases and the V segment lost 3 bases, leaving 6 bases of the junction unmatched. Germline values: CDR1 SGHDT, CDR2 YYEEEE. The CDR3 DNA is TGTGCCAGCAGCTGGGGGACAGCTCTCTCCTACAATGAGCAGTTCTTC. Its translation: CASSWGTALSYNEQFF.

J is TRBJ2-7 and V is TRBV5-6; a possible D gene is TRBD2 (5 bases). Germline CDR1 reads SGHDT; CDR2 reads YYEEEE. The V end was cut by 4 bases, the J end by 5 bases, with 10 bases between. The CDR3 contains 12 residues. As DNA, the CDR3 is TGTGCCAGCAGCCCTAGCTTCCACGAGCAGTACTTC. Residues: CASSPSFHEQYF.

The chain is built from TRBV10-2 and TRBJ2-7; weak D call: TRBD1 (6 bases). V was clipped by 1 base and J by 7 bases, with 17 bases between them. The CDR3 has 15 residues. The V gene's germline CDR1 is WSHSY and CDR2 SAAADI. CDR3 region: CASSELGTPRWEQYF. The CDR3 bases are TGCGCCAGCAGTGAGTTGGGGACACCGCGCTGGGAGCAGTACTTC.

V usage is TRBV5-4 and J usage is TRBJ2-2, with 7 bases matching TRBD1. Germline loops: CDR1 SGHNT, CDR2 YYREEE (reference sequence). This CDR3 comprises 16 residues. Germline trimming cut 5 bases from V and 3 bases from J; bases unmatched to any gene: 10. CDR3 sequence: CASRATGVLDTGELFF. DNA for the CDR3: TGTGCCAGCAGGGCTACAGGGGTCTTGGACACCGGGGAGCTGTTTTTT. The whole variable domain, remainder taken from reference TRBV5-4 and TRBJ2-2, is ETGVTQSPTHLIKTRGQQVTLRCSSQSGHNTVSWYQQALGQGPQFIFQYYREEENGRGNFPPRFSGLQFPNYSSELNVNALELDDSALYLCASRATGVLDTGELFFGEGSRLTVL.

Turning to this clone: Other DNA sequences from this sample encode an identical CDR3 as well. The chain joins TRBV30 to TRBJ1-2; D may be TRBD1 (5 bases). Trimming removed 0 bases at V and 4 bases at J, with 9 bases between. The CDR3 totals 13 residues. Germline CDR1 is GTSNPN and CDR2 is SVGIG (reference sequence). CDR3 region: CAWSVGGSYGYTF. The DNA for the CDR3 is TGTGCCTGGAGTGTCGGGGGTAGCTATGGCTACACCTTC.